A selection of T cell receptor beta chains follows, all from one sample in a study of T cell responses to AZD1222 COVID-19 vaccine. Here immunoSEQ multiplex PCR was the method, and the copy in TCRdb shows in-frame clones only, minus some. Here the sample spans fewer than 150,000 clones, 88% being singletons. Sequencing was performed on peripheral blood, taken 28 days after the second AZD1222 dose. The receptors derive from an adult who received the AZD1222 COVID-19 vaccine. Each CDR3 is given with its conserved first and last residue. The D gene is left open where the match is weak. Rows may omit the clone size; those that give it use once, few, many or a size class.

TRBV15	TRBJ2-1	-	-	CATSRNNRAGEQFF	TGTGCCACCAGCAGAAATAACAGGGCTGGTGAGCAGTTCTTC
TRBV2	TRBJ1-5	-	-	CASRQTGNQPQHF	TGTGCCAGCAGGCAGACAGGCAATCAGCCCCAGCATTTT
TRBV5-5	TRBJ2-7	-	TRBD1	CASSAGDRSLRDEQYF	TGTGCCAGCAGCGCCGGGGACAGGTCGCTGAGAGACGAGCAGTACTTC
TRBV4-2	TRBJ2-1	-	-	CASSQESLAFYNEQFF	TGTGCCAGCAGCCAAGAGTCCCTAGCGTTCTACAATGAGCAGTTCTTC
TRBV28	TRBJ1-2	-	-	CASIQGGGGYTF	TGTGCCAGCATCCAAGGGGGGGGAGGCTACACCTTC
TRBV5-4	TRBJ1-1	-	TRBD1	CASTQGAGQGGWAEAFF	TGTGCCAGCACCCAGGGGGCGGGACAGGGAGGATGGGCTGAAGCTTTCTTT
TRBV25-1	TRBJ1-2	-	-	CASSDSPGTLRGYGYTF	TGTGCCAGCAGTGACTCCCCCGGGACCTTGCGTGGCTATGGCTACACCTTC
TRBV6-5	TRBJ2-7	-	-	CASSQQRSRAYEQYF	TGTGCCAGCAGTCAACAGCGGAGCCGAGCCTACGAGCAGTACTTC
TRBV6-1	TRBJ2-1	-	-	CASSEPGHYYNEQFF	TGTGCCAGCAGTGAACCGGGACACTATTACAATGAGCAGTTCTTC
TRBV5-1	TRBJ2-5	-	-	CASSTGGGETQYF	TGCGCCAGCAGTACAGGTGGAGGAGAGACCCAGTACTTC
TRBV4-1	TRBJ1-5	once	-	CASSQVYGTPQHF	TGCGCCAGCAGCCAAGTATACGGAACCCCCCAGCATTTT
TRBV30	TRBJ1-1	-	-	CAWSVEYGTNTEAFF	TGTGCCTGGAGTGTGGAATACGGCACGAACACTGAAGCTTTCTTT
TRBV10-3	TRBJ1-5	-	-	CAISEGAGGNQPQHF	TGTGCCATCAGTGAGGGTGCGGGGGGCAATCAGCCCCAGCATTTT
TRBV7-8	TRBJ2-1	once	-	CASSTAGLVYNEQFF	TGTGCCAGCAGCACTGCGGGACTGGTTTACAATGAGCAGTTCTTC
TRBV29-1	TRBJ2-5	-	-	CSVGAAAGETQYF	TGCAGCGTTGGGGCCGCGGCTGGAGAGACCCAGTACTTC
TRBV7-2	TRBJ2-1	-	TRBD2	CASSLGGSGSSNEQFF	TGTGCCAGCAGCTTAGGTGGTAGCGGGAGTTCGAATGAGCAGTTCTTC
TRBV5-4	TRBJ2-3	few	-	CASSPGTTDTQYF	TGTGCCAGCAGCCCCGGGACCACAGATACGCAGTATTTT
TRBV14	TRBJ2-1	-	-	CASSQDTGRVVYNEQFF	TGTGCCAGCAGCCAAGATACCGGCAGGGTTGTCTACAATGAGCAGTTCTTC
TRBV18	TRBJ2-7	-	-	CASSPGRSHEQYF	TGTGCCAGCTCACCGGGAAGGTCCCACGAGCAGTACTTC
TRBV6-6	TRBJ1-4	-	TRBD1	CASSRPGTAEKLFF	TGTGCCAGCAGTCGTCCCGGGACAGCCGAAAAACTGTTTTTT
TRBV19	TRBJ1-5	-	TRBD1	CASSIRGSNQPQHF	TGTGCCAGTAGTATCAGGGGGAGCAATCAGCCCCAGCATTTT
TRBV13	TRBJ1-6	-	-	CASTSRREGGSSPLHF	TGTGCCAGCACCTCCCGGCGAGAGGGAGGGAGTTCACCCCTCCACTTT
TRBV9	TRBJ1-2	-	TRBD1	CASSVITGDYGYTF	TGTGCCAGCAGCGTAATAACAGGGGACTATGGCTACACCTTC
TRBV19	TRBJ2-7	-	TRBD2	CASSRPGTTLREQYF	TGTGCCAGTAGCCGACCCGGGACTACCCTGCGGGAGCAGTACTTC
TRBV5-6	TRBJ1-2	-	-	CASSQYGGYTF	TGTGCCAGCAGCCAATACGGAGGCTACACCTTC
TRBV6-5	TRBJ2-3	medium-sized	-	CASSYSTPDHTDTQYF	TGTGCCAGCAGTTACTCGACACCAGACCACACAGATACGCAGTATTTT
TRBV6-5	TRBJ1-5	-	-	CASRAGRSWQPQHF	TGTGCCAGCAGGGCTGGACGCTCCTGGCAGCCCCAGCATTTT
TRBV2	TRBJ2-4	once	TRBD1	CASRSRDRGGNIQYF	TGTGCCAGCAGGTCCCGGGACAGGGGCGGAAACATTCAGTACTTC
TRBV6-5	TRBJ1-1	-	-	CASSYQAGIAFF	TGTGCCAGCAGTTACCAGGCAGGGATAGCTTTCTTT
TRBV4-2	TRBJ2-1	-	-	CASSQDLPGGLDEQFF	TGTGCCAGCAGCCAGGATCTACCCGGGGGCTTAGATGAGCAGTTCTTC
TRBV30	TRBJ2-5	-	-	CAWSLGLTETQYF	TGTGCCTGGAGTCTAGGGCTCACAGAGACCCAGTACTTC
TRBV7-3	TRBJ1-1	-	-	CASSIDRENTEAFF	TGTGCCAGCAGCATCGACAGAGAAAACACTGAAGCTTTCTTT
TRBV19	TRBJ1-5	-	-	CASSIGGEISNQPQHF	TGTGCCAGTAGTATAGGGGGCGAGATTAGCAATCAGCCCCAGCATTTT
TRBV10-2	TRBJ2-2	-	-	CASSRGELFF	TGCGCCAGTTCAAGGGGGGAGCTGTTTTTT
TRBV19	TRBJ1-5	-	-	CASSPDRTYSNQPQHF	TGTGCCAGTAGTCCCGACCGAACATATAGCAATCAGCCCCAGCATTTT
TRBV2	TRBJ1-6	few	TRBD1	CASRVTRDSVSPLHF	TGTGCCAGCAGGGTAACCCGGGACAGCGTTTCACCCCTCCACTTT
TRBV7-8	TRBJ2-7	-	-	CASSLPTGLPSYEQYF	TGTGCCAGCAGCCTACCTACCGGGCTCCCCTCCTACGAGCAGTACTTC
TRBV5-1	TRBJ2-1	-	TRBD1	CASSLGQGLNEQFF	TGCGCCAGCAGCCTAGGACAGGGGCTCAATGAGCAGTTCTTC
TRBV19	TRBJ1-4	-	-	CASSLGATNEKLFF	TGTGCCAGTAGTTTAGGTGCAACTAATGAAAAACTGTTTTTT
TRBV6-5	TRBJ1-1	-	TRBD1	CASSRRQGEAFF	TGTGCCAGCAGTAGAAGACAGGGTGAAGCTTTCTTT
TRBV21-1	TRBJ1-5	-	-	CASSKLGGFNQPQHF	TGTGCCAGCAGCAAACTAGGAGGTTTTAATCAGCCCCAGCATTTT
TRBV2	TRBJ2-7	-	TRBD1	CASSLDRAYYEQYF	TGTGCCAGCAGTTTGGACAGGGCGTACTACGAGCAGTACTTC
TRBV10-3	TRBJ2-5	-	TRBD2	CAIRATSGQETQYF	TGTGCCATCAGGGCTACTAGCGGGCAAGAGACCCAGTACTTC
TRBV3-1/TRBV3-2	TRBJ1-6	-	TRBD1	CASSHGRTSGTGLSPLHF	TGTGCCAGCAGCCATGGGAGAACCTCCGGGACAGGTCTCTCACCCCTCCACTTT
TRBV5-1	TRBJ1-2	-	TRBD1	CASSLSPGTGYGYTF	TGCGCCAGCAGCTTGAGCCCCGGGACAGGCTATGGCTACACCTTC
TRBV30	TRBJ1-1	-	-	CAWSRGGSSTEAFF	TGTGCCTGGAGTCGAGGGGGGTCGAGCACTGAAGCTTTCTTT